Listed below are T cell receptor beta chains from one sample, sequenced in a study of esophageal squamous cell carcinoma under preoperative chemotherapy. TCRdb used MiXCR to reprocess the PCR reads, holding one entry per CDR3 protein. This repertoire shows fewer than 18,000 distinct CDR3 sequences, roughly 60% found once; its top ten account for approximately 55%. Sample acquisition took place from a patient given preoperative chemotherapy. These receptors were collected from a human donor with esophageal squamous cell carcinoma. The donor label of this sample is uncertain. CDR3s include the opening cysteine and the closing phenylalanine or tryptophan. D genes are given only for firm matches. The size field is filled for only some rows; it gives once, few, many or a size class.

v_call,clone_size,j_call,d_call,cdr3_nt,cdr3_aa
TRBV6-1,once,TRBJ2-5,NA,TGTGCCAGCTTAGCGAGAAAGGGCAAGACCCAGAATTTC,CASLARKGKTQNF
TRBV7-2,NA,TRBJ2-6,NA,TGTGCCAGCAGCCCAAGGCGGGGTCCTGGGGCCAACGTCCTGACTTTC,CASSPRRGPGANVLTF
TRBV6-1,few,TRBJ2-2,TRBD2,TGTGCCAGCAGCACTAGCGGGGACACCGGGGAGCTGTTTTTT,CASSTSGDTGELFF
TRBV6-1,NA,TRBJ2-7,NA,TGTGCCAGCACAGGGGACCCCTACGAGCAGTACTTC,CASTGDPYEQYF
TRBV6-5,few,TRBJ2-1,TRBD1,TGTGCCAGCAGTTACTCTGGGACAGGGACTACCTACGAGCAGTTCTTC,CASSYSGTGTTYEQFF
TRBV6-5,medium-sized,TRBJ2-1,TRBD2,TGTGCCAGCAGTTTCTCCGGGAGGGCCCGTGGGTTCTTC,CASSFSGRARGFF
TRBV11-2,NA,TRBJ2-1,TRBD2,TGTGCCAGCAGCTTGTGGACTAGCGGATACAATGAGCAGTTCTTC,CASSLWTSGYNEQFF
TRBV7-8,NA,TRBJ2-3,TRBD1,TGTGCCAGCAGCTTAGCGGGACAGGGAGGGGGCGGGACAGATACGCAGTATTTT,CASSLAGQGGGGTDTQYF
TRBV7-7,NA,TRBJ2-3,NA,TGCCTCGGCAGAAAGGCTGTGAGCACCGAGGCGCAGTATTTT,CLGRKAVSTEAQYF
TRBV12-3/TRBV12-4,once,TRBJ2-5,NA,TGTGCCAGCAGTTTAGGGACACCGAGGACCCAGTACTTC,CASSLGTPRTQYF
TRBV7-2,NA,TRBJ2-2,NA,TGTGCCAGCAGCGCCTGGATGACCGGGGAGCTGTTTTTT,CASSAWMTGELFF
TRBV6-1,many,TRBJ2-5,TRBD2,TGTGCCAGCAGTGAAGATTGGCGCGGGAGTACAAAGACCCAGTACTTC,CASSEDWRGSTKTQYF
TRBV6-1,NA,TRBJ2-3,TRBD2,TGTGGCAGCGCGGGCGGGGGGGCCACAGATACGCAGTATTTT,CGSAGGGATDTQYF
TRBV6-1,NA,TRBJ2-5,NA,TGTGCGGGCAGTGGGGGGCGAGTTCAAGAGACGCAGTACTTT,CAGSGGRVQETQYF
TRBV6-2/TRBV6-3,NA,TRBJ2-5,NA,TGTGCGGGCAGTGGGGGCGGAGTCAAAGAGACCCAGTACTTC,CAGSGGGVKETQYF
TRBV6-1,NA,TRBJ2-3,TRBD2,TGTGCCAGCGGGGGAGCGGGGGGACGGGACGAAGATACCCAGTATTTC,CASGGAGGRDEDTQYF
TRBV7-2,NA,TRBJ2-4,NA,TGTGCCAGCAGCTTTCCGACTAGGGGGTTGAGAGCCAAAAACACTCAGTATTTC,CASSFPTRGLRAKNTQYF
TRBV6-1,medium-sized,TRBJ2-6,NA,TGTGCCAGCAGTGACCAGGGGACTGGGGCCAACGTCCTGACTTTC,CASSDQGTGANVLTF
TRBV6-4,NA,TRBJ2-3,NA,TGTGCCAGCAGGGGCACCGGGGGCCGGAGCAAAGAGACGCAGTATTTT,CASRGTGGRSKETQYF
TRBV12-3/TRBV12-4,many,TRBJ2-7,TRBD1,TGTGCCAGCAGTCCGAGGACAGGGAGCTACTACGAGCAGTACTTC,CASSPRTGSYYEQYF
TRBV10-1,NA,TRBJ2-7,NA,TGCGCCAGCAGTGGGGGAAGAGCAACTGGGGAGACGCAGTACTTC,CASSGGRATGETQYF
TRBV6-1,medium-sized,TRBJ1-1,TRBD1,TGTGCCAGCAGACAAATCGACAGGGGGCTTACTGAAGCTTTCTTT,CASRQIDRGLTEAFF
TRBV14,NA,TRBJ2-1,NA,TGTGCCAGCAGTAGGGGGAGGGTCTACAATGAGCAGTTCTTC,CASSRGRVYNEQFF
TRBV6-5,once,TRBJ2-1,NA,TGTGCCAGCAGTTACCGGCAGGTGGGATCCATCAATGAGCAGTTCTTC,CASSYRQVGSINEQFF
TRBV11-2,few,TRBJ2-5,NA,TGTGCCAGCAGCTTAGGTTGGGCCGGAGAGACCCAGTACTTC,CASSLGWAGETQYF
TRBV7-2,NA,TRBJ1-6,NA,TGTGCCAGCAGCAGAAGGGGGGCCAAGAGGAATTCACCCCTCCACTTT,CASSRRGAKRNSPLHF
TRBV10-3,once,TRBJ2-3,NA,TGTGCCATCAGTGAGGGGCGGGGAGTCAAAGATACGCAGTATTTC,CAISEGRGVKDTQYF
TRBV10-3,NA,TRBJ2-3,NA,TGTGCCTGTTCAGGGGGGGGGGGGACCAAAGACACGCAGTATTTT,CACSGGGGTKDTQYF
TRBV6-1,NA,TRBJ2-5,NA,TGTGCCAGCGGGGGATGGGGGGCAGGTGACCAAGATACCCAGTACTTC,CASGGWGAGDQDTQYF
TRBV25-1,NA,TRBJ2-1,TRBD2,TGTGCCAGCAGTACTAGCGGGAGGCTTCACGAGCAGTTCTTC,CASSTSGRLHEQFF
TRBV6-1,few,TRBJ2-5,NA,TGTGCCAGCAGCTCCCCCAGGGGTGAGGGGGAGACCCAGTACTTC,CASSSPRGEGETQYF
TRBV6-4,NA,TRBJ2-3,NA,TGTGCCAGCAGTGATCCGGGTGAGAGCACAGAGACGCAGTATTTT,CASSDPGESTETQYF